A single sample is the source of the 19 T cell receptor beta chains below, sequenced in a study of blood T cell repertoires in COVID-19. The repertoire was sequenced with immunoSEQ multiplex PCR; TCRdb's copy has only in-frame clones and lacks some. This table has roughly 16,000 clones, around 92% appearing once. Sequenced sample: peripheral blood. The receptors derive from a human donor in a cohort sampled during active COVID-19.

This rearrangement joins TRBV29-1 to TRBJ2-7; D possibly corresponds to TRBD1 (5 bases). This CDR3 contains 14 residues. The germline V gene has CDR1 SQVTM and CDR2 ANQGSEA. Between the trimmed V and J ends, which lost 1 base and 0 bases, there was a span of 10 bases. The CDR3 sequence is CSVEGAGLSYEQYF. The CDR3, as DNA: TGCAGCGTTGAAGGAGCAGGGCTCTCCTACGAGCAGTACTTC.

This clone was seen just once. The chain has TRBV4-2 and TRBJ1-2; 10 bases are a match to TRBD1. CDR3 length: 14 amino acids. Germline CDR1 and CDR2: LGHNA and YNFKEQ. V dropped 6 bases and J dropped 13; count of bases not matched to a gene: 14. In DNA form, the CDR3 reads TGTGCCAGCAGAGATACCGGGACAGGGGATGGAATCACCTTC. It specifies CASRDTGTGDGITF.

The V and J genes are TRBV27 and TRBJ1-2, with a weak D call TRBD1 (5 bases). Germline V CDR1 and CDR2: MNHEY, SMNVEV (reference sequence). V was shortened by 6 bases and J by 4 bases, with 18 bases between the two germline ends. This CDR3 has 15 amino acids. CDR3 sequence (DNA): TGTGCCAGCAGGACCCTTGCGGACATCTCCTATGGCTACACCTTC. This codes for CASRTLADISYGYTF.

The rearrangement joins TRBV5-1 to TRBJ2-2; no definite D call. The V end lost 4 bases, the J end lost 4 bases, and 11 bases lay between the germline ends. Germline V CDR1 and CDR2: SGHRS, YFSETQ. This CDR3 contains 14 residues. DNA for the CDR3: TGCGCCAGCAGCCCCATACAGAGCACCGGGGAGCTGTTTTTT. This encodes CASSPIQSTGELFF.

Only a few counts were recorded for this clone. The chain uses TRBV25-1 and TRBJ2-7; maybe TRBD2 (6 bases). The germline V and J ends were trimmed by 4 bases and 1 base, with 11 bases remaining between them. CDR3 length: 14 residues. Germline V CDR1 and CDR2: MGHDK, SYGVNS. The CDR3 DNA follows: TGTGCCAGCAGTGGGCCCGGAGGGTCCTACGAGCAGTACTTC. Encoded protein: CASSGPGGSYEQYF.

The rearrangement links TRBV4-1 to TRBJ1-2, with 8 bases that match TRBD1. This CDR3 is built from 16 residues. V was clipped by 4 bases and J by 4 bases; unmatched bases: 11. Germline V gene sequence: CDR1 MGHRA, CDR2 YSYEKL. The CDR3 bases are TGCGCCAGCAGCCCACAAGGACAGGGTGCGGGCTATGGCTACACCTTC. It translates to CASSPQGQGAGYGYTF.

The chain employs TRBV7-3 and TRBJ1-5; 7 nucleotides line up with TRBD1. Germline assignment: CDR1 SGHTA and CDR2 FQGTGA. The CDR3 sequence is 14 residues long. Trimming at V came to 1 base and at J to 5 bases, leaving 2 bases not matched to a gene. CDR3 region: CASSLRDSHQPQHF. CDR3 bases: TGTGCCAGCAGCTTAAGGGACAGTCATCAGCCCCAGCATTTT. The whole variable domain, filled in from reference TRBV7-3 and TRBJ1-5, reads GAGVSQTPSNKVTEKGKYVELRCDPISGHTALYWYRQSLGQGPEFLIYFQGTGAADDSGLPNDRFFAVRPEGSVSTLKIQRTERGDSAVYLCASSLRDSHQPQHFGDGTRLSIL.

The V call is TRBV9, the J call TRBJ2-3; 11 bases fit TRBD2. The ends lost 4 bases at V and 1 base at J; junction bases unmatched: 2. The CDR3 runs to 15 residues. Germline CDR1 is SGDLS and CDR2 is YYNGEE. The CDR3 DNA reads TGTGCCAGCAGCTTACTAGCGGGGGGCACAGATACGCAGTATTTT. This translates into CASSLLAGGTDTQYF.

In nucleotides, the CDR3 is TGCGCCAGCAGCCGTGCGGGACGGGGGGCTGGAAACACCATATATTTT. Protein product: CASSRAGRGAGNTIYF. This chain joins TRBV4-3 and TRBJ1-3; D might be TRBD1 (5 bases). From germline, CDR1 is LGHNA and CDR2 YSLEER. This CDR3 is 16 amino acids long. Trimming cost V 4 bases and J 2 bases, with 15 bases left between them.

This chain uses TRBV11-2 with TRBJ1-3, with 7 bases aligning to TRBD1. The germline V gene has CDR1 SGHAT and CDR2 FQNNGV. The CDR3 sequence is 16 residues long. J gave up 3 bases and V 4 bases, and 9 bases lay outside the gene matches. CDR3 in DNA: TGTGCCAGCAGCTCCCACAGGGGAAAGATTGGAAACACCATATATTTT. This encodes CASSSHRGKIGNTIYF.

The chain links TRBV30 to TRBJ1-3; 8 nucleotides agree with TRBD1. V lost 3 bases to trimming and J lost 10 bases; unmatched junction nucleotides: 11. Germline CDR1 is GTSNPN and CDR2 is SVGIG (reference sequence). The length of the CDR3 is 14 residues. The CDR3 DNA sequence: TGTGCCTGGAGCGCAGGGGGCTCCCTACGGACCATATATTTT. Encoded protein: CAWSAGGSLRTIYF.

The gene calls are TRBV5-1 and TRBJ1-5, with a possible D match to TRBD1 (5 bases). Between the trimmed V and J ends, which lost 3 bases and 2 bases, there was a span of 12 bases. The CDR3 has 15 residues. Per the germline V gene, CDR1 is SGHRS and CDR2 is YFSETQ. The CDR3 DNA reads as TGCGCCAGCAGCTCGGACCCGGGGGGCAATCAGCCCCAGCATTTT. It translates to CASSSDPGGNQPQHF.

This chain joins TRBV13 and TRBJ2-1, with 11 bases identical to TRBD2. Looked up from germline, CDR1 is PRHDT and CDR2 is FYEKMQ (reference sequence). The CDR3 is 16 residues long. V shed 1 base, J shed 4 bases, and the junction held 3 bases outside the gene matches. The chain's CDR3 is CASSLAGLADYNEQFF. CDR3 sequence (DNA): TGTGCCAGCAGCTTAGCGGGACTAGCGGATTACAATGAGCAGTTCTTC.

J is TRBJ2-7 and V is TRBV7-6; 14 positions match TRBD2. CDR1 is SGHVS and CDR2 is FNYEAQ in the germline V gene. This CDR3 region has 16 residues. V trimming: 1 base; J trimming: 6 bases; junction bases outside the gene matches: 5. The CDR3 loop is CASSLGVTSGRGEQYF. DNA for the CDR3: TGTGCCAGCAGCTTAGGAGTGACTAGCGGGAGGGGCGAGCAGTACTTC.

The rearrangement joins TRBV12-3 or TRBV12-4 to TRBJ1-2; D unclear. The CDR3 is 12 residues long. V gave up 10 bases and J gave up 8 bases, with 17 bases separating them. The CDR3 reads CATKHRGVGYTF. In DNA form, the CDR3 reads TGTGCCACCAAACACCGGGGAGTGGGCTACACCTTC.

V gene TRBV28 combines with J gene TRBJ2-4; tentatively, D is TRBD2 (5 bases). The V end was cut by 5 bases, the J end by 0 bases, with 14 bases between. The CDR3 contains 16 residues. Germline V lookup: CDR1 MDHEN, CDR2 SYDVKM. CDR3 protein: CASSPRADLAKNIQYF. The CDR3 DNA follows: TGTGCCAGCAGTCCGAGGGCCGATTTAGCCAAAAACATTCAGTACTTC.

CDR3 in DNA: TGTGCCAGCAGCCAACAGGGAACCGGGGAGCTGTTTTTT. Translated, it gives CASSQQGTGELFF. The chain employs TRBV2 and TRBJ2-2, with TRBD1 as a possible D gene (6 bases). Trimming took off 6 bases at V and 5 bases at J, with 10 bases between the two ends. Germline V gene data show CDR1 as SNHLY and CDR2 as FYNNEI. This CDR3 contains 13 residues.

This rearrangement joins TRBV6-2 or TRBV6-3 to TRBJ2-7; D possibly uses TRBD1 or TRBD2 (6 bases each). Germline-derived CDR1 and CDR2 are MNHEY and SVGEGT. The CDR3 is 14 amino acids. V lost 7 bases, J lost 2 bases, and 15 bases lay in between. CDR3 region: CASTPGAVTYEQYF. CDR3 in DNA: TGTGCCAGCACCCCGGGGGCGGTAACCTACGAGCAGTACTTC.

The DNA of the CDR3 is TGTGCCAGCAGCTTAGCCCGGCCGTGGACTCCCGGGAGAGGGGAGACCCAGTACTTC. It yields the protein CASSLARPWTPGRGETQYF. The chain combines TRBV11-2 with TRBJ2-5; possible D gene TRBD2, 6 bases. CDR3 length equals 19 residues. Per germline, CDR1 SGHAT and CDR2 FQNNGV. The V and J ends lost 1 base and 5 bases respectively, with 26 bases between them.